The clone carrying this T cell receptor beta chain was found many times. This sample is drawn from a study of CD8 T cells in ankylosing spondylitis. TCRdb independently ran MiXCR on the 5' RACE reads; one entry per CDR3 protein. The sample lists some 71,000 distinct CDR3 sequences, less than 6% occurring once. V was pared by 2 bases and J by 2 bases, with 9 bases between. This CDR3 has 14 residues. Germline V CDR1 and CDR2: KGHSH, LQKENI. This TCR came from a male donor with ankylosing spondylitis or in good health (not recorded which). The chain combines TRBV18 with TRBJ2-5; no clear D gene. The specimen sequenced was blood, either unsorted or a sorted T cell fraction (not recorded which). The CDR3 DNA follows: TGTGCCAGCTCACCATCAGAGACGCAAGAGACCCAGTACTTC. It encodes CASSPSETQETQYF.